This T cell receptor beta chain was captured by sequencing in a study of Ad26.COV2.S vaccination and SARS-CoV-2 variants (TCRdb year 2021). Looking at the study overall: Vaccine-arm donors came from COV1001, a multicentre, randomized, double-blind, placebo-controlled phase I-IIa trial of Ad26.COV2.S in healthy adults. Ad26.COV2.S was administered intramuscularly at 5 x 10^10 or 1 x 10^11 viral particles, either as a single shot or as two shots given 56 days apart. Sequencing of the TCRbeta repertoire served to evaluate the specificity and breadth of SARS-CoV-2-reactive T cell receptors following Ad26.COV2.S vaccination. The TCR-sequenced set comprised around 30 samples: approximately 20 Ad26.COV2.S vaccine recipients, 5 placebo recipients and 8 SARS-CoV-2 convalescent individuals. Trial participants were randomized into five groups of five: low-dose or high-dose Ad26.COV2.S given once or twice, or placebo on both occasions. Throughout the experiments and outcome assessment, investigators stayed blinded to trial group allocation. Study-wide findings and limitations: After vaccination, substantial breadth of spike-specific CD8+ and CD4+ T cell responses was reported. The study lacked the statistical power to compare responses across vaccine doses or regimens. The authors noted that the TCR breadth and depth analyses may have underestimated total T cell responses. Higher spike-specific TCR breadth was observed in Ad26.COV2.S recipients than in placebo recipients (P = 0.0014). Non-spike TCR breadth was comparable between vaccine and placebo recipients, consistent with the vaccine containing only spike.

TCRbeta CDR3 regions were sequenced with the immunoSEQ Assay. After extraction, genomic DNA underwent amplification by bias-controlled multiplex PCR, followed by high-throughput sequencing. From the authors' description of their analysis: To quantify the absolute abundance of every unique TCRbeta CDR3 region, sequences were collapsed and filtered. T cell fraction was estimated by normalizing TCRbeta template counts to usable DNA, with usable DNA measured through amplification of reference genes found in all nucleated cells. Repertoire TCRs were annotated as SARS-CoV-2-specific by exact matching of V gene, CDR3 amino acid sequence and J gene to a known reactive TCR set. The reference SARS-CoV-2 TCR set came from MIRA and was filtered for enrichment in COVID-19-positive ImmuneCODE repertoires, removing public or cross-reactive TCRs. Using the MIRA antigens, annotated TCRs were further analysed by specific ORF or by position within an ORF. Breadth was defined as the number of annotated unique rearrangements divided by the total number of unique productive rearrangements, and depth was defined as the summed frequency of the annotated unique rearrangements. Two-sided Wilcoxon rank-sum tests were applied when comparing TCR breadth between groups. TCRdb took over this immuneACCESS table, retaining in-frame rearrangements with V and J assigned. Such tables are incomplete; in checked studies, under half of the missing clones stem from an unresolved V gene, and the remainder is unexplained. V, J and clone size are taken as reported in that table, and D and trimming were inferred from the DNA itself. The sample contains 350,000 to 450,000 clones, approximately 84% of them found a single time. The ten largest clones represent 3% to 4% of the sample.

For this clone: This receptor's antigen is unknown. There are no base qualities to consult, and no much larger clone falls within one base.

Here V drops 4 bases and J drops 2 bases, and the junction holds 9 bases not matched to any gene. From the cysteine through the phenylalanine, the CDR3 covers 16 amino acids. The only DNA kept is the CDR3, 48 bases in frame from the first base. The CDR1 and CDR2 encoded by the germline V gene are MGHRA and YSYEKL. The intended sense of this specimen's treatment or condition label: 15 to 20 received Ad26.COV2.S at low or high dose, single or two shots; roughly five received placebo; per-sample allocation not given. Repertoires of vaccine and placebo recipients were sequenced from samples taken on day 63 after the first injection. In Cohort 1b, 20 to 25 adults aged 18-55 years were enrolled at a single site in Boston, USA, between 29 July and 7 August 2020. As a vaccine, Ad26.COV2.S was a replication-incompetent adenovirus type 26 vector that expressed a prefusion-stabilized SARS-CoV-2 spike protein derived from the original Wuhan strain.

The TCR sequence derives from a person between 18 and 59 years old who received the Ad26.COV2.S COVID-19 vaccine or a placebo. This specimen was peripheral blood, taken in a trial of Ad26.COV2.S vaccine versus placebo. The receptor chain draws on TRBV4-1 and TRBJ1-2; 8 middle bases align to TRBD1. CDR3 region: CASSPADGQGNYGYTF. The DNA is TGCGCCAGCAGCCCAGCCGATGGACAGGGAAACTATGGCTACACCTTC.